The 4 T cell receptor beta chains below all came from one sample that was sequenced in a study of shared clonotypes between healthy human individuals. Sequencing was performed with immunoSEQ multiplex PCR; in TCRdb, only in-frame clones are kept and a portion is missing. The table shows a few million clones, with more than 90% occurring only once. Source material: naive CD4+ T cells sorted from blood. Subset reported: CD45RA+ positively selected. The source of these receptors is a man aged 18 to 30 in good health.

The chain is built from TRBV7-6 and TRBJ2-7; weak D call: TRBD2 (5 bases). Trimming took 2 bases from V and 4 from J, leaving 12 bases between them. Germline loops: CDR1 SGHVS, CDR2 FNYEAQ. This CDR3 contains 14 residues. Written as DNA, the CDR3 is TGTGCCAGCAGCTTAAGCTCGGGGTTGTACGAGCAGTACTTC. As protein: CASSLSSGLYEQYF.

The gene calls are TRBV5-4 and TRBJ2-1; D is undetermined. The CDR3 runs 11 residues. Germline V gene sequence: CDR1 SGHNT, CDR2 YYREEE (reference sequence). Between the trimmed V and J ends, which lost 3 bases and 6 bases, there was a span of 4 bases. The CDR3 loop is CASSSGNEQFF. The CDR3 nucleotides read TGTGCCAGCAGCTCGGGCAATGAGCAGTTCTTC.

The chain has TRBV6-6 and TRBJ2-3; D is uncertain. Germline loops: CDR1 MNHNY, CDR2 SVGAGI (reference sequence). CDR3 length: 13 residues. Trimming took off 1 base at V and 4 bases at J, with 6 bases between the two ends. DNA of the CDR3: TGTGCCAGCAGTTACTTCGGGTCAGATACGCAGTATTTT. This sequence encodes CASSYFGSDTQYF.

The CDR3 is CASSFMETQYF. The CDR3 DNA sequence: TGTGCCAGCAGTTTTATGGAGACCCAGTACTTC. J is TRBJ2-5 and V is TRBV28; no clear D gene. Germline CDR1 MDHEN, CDR2 SYDVKM. This CDR3 spans 11 amino acids. The V end lost 3 bases, the J end lost 5 bases, and 4 bases lay between the germline ends.